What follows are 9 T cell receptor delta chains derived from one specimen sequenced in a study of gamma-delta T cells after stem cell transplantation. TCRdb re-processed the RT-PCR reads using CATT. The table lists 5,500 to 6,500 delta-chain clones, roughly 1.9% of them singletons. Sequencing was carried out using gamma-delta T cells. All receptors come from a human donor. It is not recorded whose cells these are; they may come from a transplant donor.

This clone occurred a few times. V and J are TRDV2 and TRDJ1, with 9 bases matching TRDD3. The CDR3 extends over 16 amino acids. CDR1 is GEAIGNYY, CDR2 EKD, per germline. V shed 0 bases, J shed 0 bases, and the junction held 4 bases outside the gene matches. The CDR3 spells CACDTVGDTYTDKLIF. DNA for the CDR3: TGTGCCTGTGACACCGTAGGGGATACGTACACCGATAAACTCATCTTT.

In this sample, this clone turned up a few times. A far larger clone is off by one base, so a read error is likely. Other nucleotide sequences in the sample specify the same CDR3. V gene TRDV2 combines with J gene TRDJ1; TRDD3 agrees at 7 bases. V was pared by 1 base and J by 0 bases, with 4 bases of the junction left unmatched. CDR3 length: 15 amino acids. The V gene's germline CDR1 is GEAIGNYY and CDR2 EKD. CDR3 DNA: TGTGCCTGTGACACACTGGGGACTTACACCGATAAACTCATCTTT. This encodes CACDTLGTYTDKLIF.

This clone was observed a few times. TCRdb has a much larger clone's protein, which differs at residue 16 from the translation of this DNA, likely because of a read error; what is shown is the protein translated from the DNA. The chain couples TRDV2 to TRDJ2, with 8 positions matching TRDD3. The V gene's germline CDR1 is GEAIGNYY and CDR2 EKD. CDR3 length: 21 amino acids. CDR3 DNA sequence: TGTGCCTGTGACACCGGAGATCTGGGGATACATCCCCCGGCTTTGGCAGCACAACTCTTCTTT. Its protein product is CACDTGDLGIHPPALAAQLFF.

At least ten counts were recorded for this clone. CDR3 region: CACDRVLGVTWDTRQMFF. CDR3 in DNA: TGTGCCTGTGACCGTGTACTGGGGGTAACCTGGGACACCCGACAGATGTTTTTC. The J gene is TRDJ3, the V gene TRDV2, with 8 bases that match TRDD3. The CDR3 is 18 amino acids. J was trimmed by 2 bases and V by 3 bases; bases with no gene match: 8. The V gene's germline CDR1 is GEAIGNYY and CDR2 EKD.

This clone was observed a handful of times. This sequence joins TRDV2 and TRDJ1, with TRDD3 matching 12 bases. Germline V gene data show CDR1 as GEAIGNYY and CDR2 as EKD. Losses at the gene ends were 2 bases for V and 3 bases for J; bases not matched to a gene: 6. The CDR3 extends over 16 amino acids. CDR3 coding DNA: TGTGCCTGTGACAATCTGGGGGATACGCAATCCGATAAACTCATCTTT. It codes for CACDNLGDTQSDKLIF.

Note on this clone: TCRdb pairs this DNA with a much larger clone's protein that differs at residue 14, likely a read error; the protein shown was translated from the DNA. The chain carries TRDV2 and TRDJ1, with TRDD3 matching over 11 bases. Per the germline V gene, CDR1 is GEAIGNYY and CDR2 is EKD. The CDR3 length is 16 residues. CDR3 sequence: CACKRLGDIFPDKPIF. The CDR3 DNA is TGTGCCTGCAAACGACTGGGGGATATTTTCCCCGATAAACCCATCTTT.

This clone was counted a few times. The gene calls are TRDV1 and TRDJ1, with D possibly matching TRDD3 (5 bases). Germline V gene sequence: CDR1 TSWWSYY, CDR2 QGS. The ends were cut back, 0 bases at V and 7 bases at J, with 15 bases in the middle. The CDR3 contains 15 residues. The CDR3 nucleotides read TGTGCTCTTGGGGAACTTCCACTACCGGGGGGTAAACTCATCTTT. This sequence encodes CALGELPLPGGKLIF.

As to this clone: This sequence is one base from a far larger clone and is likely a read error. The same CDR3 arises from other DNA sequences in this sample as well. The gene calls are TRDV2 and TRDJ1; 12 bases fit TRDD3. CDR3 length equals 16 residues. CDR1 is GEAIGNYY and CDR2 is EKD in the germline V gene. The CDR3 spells CACDVLGDTEADKLIF. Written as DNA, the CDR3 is TGTGCCTGTGACGTACTGGGGGATACTGAGGCCGACAAACTCATCTTT.

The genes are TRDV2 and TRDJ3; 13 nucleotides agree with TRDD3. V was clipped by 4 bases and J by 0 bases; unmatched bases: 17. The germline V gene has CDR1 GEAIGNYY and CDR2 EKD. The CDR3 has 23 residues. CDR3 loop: CACDKVTVLGDTLLSWDTRQMFF. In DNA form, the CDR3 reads TGTGCCTGTGATAAAGTGACCGTACTGGGGGATACGTTGCTCTCCTGGGACACCCGACAGATGTTTTTC.